These 16 T cell receptor beta chains originate from one sample sequenced in a study of shared clonotypes between healthy human individuals. TCRdb's table, derived via immunoSEQ multiplex PCR, lists solely in-frame clones and lacks some. The data hold under 1 million clones, with roughly 96% observed a single time. CD45RO-negative, CCR7-positively selected cells formed the naive CD8 fraction, excluding terminally differentiated effector memory CD45RA+ cells. The specimen was naive CD8+ T cells sorted from blood. The source of these receptors is a man aged 30-40 years in good health.

The chain employs TRBV27 and TRBJ2-7, with TRBD2 matching over 9 bases. V dropped 7 bases and J dropped 3; count of bases not matched to a gene: 7. The CDR3 has 14 amino acids. The germline CDR1 and CDR2 sequences are MNHEY and SMNVEV (reference sequence). The CDR3 here is CASTERREGYEQYF. CDR3 DNA sequence: TGTGCCAGCACGGAGAGGCGGGAGGGCTACGAGCAGTACTTC.

The chain employs TRBV28 and TRBJ2-3; 9 bases are a match to TRBD2. The germline CDR1 and CDR2 sequences are MDHEN and SYDVKM. V lost 3 bases, J lost 6 bases, and 7 bases stayed unmatched. The CDR3 is 15 residues long. CDR3 DNA: TGTGCCAGCAGTTTGGGGGCGGGAGGGCTGGATACGCAGTATTTT. Translated, it gives CASSLGAGGLDTQYF.

The V gene is TRBV7-9, the J gene TRBJ2-7; 9 bases fit TRBD2. This CDR3 is built from 16 residues. Germline CDR1 and CDR2: SEHNR and FQNEAQ (reference sequence). V was pared by 5 bases and J by 2 bases, with 10 bases of the junction left unmatched. The DNA of the CDR3 is TGTGCCAGCAGCACGACTAGCGGCTCGGGTCCCTACGAGCAGTACTTC. It translates to CASSTTSGSGPYEQYF.

The gene calls are TRBV9 and TRBJ2-1; D is perhaps TRBD1 (5 bases). Deletions cut 0 bases from V and 1 base from J, with 11 bases between. Germline V gene data show CDR1 as SGDLS and CDR2 as YYNGEE. This CDR3 region has 16 residues. CDR3 bases: TGTGCCAGCAGCGTAGTTTGGACAACGTCCTACAATGAGCAGTTCTTC. It specifies CASSVVWTTSYNEQFF.

This chain uses TRBV14 with TRBJ2-3, with 12 bases identical to TRBD1. The CDR3 runs to 20 residues. V was clipped by 0 bases and J by 3 bases; unmatched bases: 13. CDR1 SGHDN and CDR2 FVKESK come from the germline V gene. DNA of the CDR3: TGTGCCAGCAGCCAAGAATTGAGGGGGACAGGGGGCTTCAGAACAGATACGCAGTATTTT. Residues: CASSQELRGTGGFRTDTQYF.

V gene TRBV29-1 combines with J gene TRBJ2-7; maybe TRBD1 (6 bases). Germline V gene sequence: CDR1 SQVTM, CDR2 ANQGSEA. CDR3 length: 15 amino acids. Trimming shortened V by 6 bases and J by 2 bases, and 20 bases separated the two germline ends. CDR3 in DNA: TGCAGCGTCTCGCATACAGGGTCTGGGACCTACGAGCAGTACTTC. Protein: CSVSHTGSGTYEQYF.

V gene TRBV7-9 combines with J gene TRBJ2-7; TRBD2 matches at 11 bases. Germline CDR1 is SEHNR and CDR2 is FQNEAQ (reference sequence). The CDR3 is made up of 16 amino acids. V shed 3 bases, J shed 4 bases, and the junction held 8 bases outside the gene matches. The chain's CDR3 is CASSLIAGGPDYEQYF. The CDR3 DNA sequence: TGTGCCAGCAGCTTGATAGCGGGAGGGCCCGATTACGAGCAGTACTTC.

The chain combines TRBV7-6 with TRBJ1-2; TRBD1 matches at 12 bases. This CDR3 is built from 15 residues. CDR1 SGHVS and CDR2 FNYEAQ come from the germline V gene. J lost 4 bases, V lost 3 bases, and 3 bases had no gene match. The CDR3 DNA is TGTGCCAGCAGCTTGGGGACAGGGGGCGGCTATGGCTACACCTTC. This encodes CASSLGTGGGYGYTF.

The rearrangement uses TRBV5-1 and TRBJ2-1; possibly TRBD2 for D (6 bases). Germline V CDR1 and CDR2: SGHRS, YFSETQ. V was trimmed by 1 base and J by 3 bases, leaving 11 bases between them. The CDR3 has 15 residues. As DNA, the CDR3 is TGCGCCAGCAGCTTGCGGTCTAGCGTCTACAATGAGCAGTTCTTC. Protein sequence: CASSLRSSVYNEQFF.

This sequence joins TRBV4-3 and TRBJ2-5, with a tentative D call TRBD1 (6 bases). Germline CDR1 LGHNA, CDR2 YSLEER. The CDR3 length is 17 residues. Trimming pared 0 bases from V and 0 bases from J, leaving 14 bases between. CDR3 residues: CASSQEVGGHNQETQYF. DNA for the CDR3: TGCGCCAGCAGCCAAGAGGTAGGGGGACATAACCAAGAGACCCAGTACTTC.

The V call is TRBV11-2, the J call TRBJ2-5; the match to TRBD2 covers 14 bases. Germline trimming cut 5 bases from V and 5 bases from J; bases unmatched to any gene: 7. The CDR3 has 16 residues. From germline, CDR1 is SGHAT and CDR2 FQNNGV. The CDR3 loop reads CASSGMTSGRGETQYF. CDR3 sequence (DNA): TGTGCCAGCAGCGGGATGACTAGCGGGAGGGGTGAGACCCAGTACTTC.

The rearrangement links TRBV27 to TRBJ2-7; D unclear. Per germline, CDR1 MNHEY and CDR2 SMNVEV (reference sequence). There are 15 residues in the CDR3. With 2 bases removed from V and 3 bases from J, the gap between germline ends came to 14 bases. In nucleotides, the CDR3 is TGTGCCAGCAGTTTAAGCTGGGTATTCAACTACGAGCAGTACTTC. Its translation: CASSLSWVFNYEQYF.

The rearrangement uses TRBV27 and TRBJ1-5; unclear D gene. CDR3 length: 13 amino acids. Germline assignment: CDR1 MNHEY and CDR2 SMNVEV (reference sequence). V lost 7 bases to trimming and J lost 2 bases, with 9 bases between them. In DNA form, the CDR3 reads TGTGCCAGCACCTCTTCCCGCAATCAGCCCCAGCATTTT. Translating gives CASTSSRNQPQHF.

The chain employs TRBV5-1 and TRBJ2-7; TRBD2 matches 7 bases. This CDR3 comprises 14 residues. V gave up 3 bases and J gave up 2 bases; unmatched junction bases: 5. Germline V CDR1 and CDR2: SGHRS, YFSETQ. CDR3 nucleotides: TGCGCCAGCAGCTGGGGACTAACGGCCTACGAGCAGTACTTC. It is translated as CASSWGLTAYEQYF.

As concerns this clone: A much bigger clone sits one base away, suggesting this may be a read error. This sample also contains other DNA sequences that code for the same CDR3. This chain connects TRBV27 to TRBJ1-4, with D perhaps matching TRBD1 (5 bases). V lost 2 bases, J lost 6 bases, and 10 bases lay in between. There are 14 residues in the CDR3. Germline V gene data show CDR1 as MNHEY and CDR2 as SMNVEV (reference sequence). Written as DNA, the CDR3 is TGTGCCAGCAGTTTACTGGGGGGTGATGAAAAACTGTTTTTT. Its protein is CASSLLGGDEKLFF.

This chain uses TRBV5-1 with TRBJ1-1, with TRBD1 matching over 10 bases. This CDR3 is built from 13 residues. Germline CDR1 is SGHRS and CDR2 is YFSETQ. The junction had 2 bases not matched to a gene; V was cut back by 5 bases and J by 4 bases. CDR3 bases: TGCGCCAGCAGTTGGACAGGGGGCACTGAAGCTTTCTTT. Its translation is CASSWTGGTEAFF.